This TCR beta chain was documented in a study of blood T cell repertoires in COVID-19. V lost 4 bases and J lost 0, with 9 bases in between. The CDR3 extends over 14 amino acids. Germline assignment: CDR1 GTSNPN and CDR2 SVGIG (reference sequence). The count of this clone is one. Method: immunoSEQ multiplex PCR; TCRdb's copy keeps in-frame clones and lacks some. In the table there are approximately 480,000 clones, approximately 90% of which are singletons. V usage is TRBV30 and J usage is TRBJ1-4; D might be TRBD1 (5 bases). The specimen was PBMCs or T cells enriched from blood (not recorded which). The TCR sequence derives from a young woman who had recovered from COVID-19. The CDR3 DNA follows: TGTGCCTGGAACCCAGGGACAACTAATGAAAAACTGTTTTTT. Translation: CAWNPGTTNEKLFF. Variable domain in full (rest from reference TRBV30 and TRBJ1-4): SQTIHQWPATLVQPVGSPLSLECTVEGTSNPNLYWYRQAAGRGLQLLFYSVGIGQISSEVPQNLSASRPQDRQFILSSKKLLLSDSGFYLCAWNPGTTNEKLFFGSGTQLSVL.